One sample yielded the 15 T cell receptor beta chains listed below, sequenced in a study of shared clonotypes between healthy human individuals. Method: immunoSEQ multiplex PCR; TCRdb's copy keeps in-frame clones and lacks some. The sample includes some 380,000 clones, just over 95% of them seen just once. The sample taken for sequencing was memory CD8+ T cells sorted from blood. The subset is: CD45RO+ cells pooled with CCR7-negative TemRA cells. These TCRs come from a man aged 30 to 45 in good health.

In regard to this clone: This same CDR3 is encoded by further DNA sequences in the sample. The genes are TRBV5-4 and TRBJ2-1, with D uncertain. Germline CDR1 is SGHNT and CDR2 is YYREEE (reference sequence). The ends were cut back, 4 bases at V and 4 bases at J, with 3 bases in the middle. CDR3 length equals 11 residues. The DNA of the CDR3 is TGTGCCAGCAGCATATACAATGAGCAGTTCTTC. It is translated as CASSIYNEQFF.

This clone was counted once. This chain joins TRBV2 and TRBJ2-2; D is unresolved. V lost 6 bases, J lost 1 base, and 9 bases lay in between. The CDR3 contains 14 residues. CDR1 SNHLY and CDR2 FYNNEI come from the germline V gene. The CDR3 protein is CASSTNLNTGELFF. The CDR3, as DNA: TGTGCCAGCAGCACGAACCTGAACACCGGGGAGCTGTTTTTT.

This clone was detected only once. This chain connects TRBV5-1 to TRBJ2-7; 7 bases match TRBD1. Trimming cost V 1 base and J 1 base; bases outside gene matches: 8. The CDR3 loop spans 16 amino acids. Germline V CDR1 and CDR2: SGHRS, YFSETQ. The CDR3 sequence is CASSLSETGVSYEQYF. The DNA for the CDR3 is TGCGCCAGCAGCTTGAGTGAAACAGGGGTTTCCTACGAGCAGTACTTC.

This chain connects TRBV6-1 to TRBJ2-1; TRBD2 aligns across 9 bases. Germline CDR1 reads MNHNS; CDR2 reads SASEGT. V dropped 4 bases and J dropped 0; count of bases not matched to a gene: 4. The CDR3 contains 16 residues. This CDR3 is CASSGLLAGSYNEQFF. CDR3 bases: TGTGCCAGCAGTGGCTTACTAGCGGGCTCCTACAATGAGCAGTTCTTC.

The DNA for the CDR3 is TGTGCCAGCAGTACGACGGAGAGCCCCTATGGCTACACCTTC. This gives the protein CASSTTESPYGYTF. The V call is TRBV2, the J call TRBJ1-2; D remains unclear. The CDR3 has 14 residues. The V gene's germline CDR1 is SNHLY and CDR2 FYNNEI. V lost 5 bases to trimming and J lost 4 bases, with 14 bases between them.

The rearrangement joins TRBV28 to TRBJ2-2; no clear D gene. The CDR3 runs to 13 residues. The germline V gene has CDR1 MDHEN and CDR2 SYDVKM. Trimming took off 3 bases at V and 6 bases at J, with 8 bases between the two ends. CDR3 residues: CASSLTSPGELFF. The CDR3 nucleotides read TGTGCCAGCAGTTTGACTTCCCCCGGGGAGCTGTTTTTT.

CDR3 sequence reads: CASSYVGEETQYF. CDR3 in DNA: TGTGCCAGCAGTTATGTTGGCGAAGAGACCCAGTACTTC. V gene TRBV6-5 combines with J gene TRBJ2-5; no clear D. V lost 3 bases to trimming and J lost 3 bases, with 8 bases between them. Germline V gene lookup returns CDR1 MNHEY and CDR2 SVGAGI. CDR3 length equals 13 residues.

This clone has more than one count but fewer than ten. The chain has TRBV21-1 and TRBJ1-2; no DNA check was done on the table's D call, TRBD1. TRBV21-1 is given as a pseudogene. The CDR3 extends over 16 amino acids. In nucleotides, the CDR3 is TGTGCCAGCAGCAAAGAGGGACGGACAGAGGTCTATGGCTACACCTTC. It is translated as CASSKEGRTEVYGYTF.

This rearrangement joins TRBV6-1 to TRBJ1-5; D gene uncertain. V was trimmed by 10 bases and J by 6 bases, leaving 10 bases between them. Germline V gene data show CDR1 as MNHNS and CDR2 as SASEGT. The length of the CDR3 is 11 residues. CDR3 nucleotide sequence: TGTGCCAACCAATGGGGTCAGCCCCAGCATTTT. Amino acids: CANQWGQPQHF.

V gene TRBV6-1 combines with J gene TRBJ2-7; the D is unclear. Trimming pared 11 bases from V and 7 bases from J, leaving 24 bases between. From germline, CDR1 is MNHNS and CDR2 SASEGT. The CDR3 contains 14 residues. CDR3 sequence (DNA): TGTGCCGGCCAGTTAGAGGTATCCCTTGGGGAGCAGTACTTC. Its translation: CAGQLEVSLGEQYF.

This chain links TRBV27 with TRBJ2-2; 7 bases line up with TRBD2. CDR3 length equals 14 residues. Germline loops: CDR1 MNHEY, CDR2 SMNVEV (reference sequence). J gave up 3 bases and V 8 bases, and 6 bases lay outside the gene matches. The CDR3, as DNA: TGTGCCAGCCGCTTCGGGGGGTACACCGGGGAGCTGTTTTTT. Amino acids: CASRFGGYTGELFF.

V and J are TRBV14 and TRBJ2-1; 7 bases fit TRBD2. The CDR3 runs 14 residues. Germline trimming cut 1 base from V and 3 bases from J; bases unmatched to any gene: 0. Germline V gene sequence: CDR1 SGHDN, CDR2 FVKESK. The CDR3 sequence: CASSQGTSYNEQFF. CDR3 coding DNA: TGTGCCAGCAGCCAAGGGACTAGCTACAATGAGCAGTTCTTC. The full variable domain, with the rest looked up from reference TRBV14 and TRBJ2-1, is EAGVTQFPSHSVIEKGQTVTLRCDPISGHDNLYWYRRVMGKEIKFLLHFVKESKQDESGMPNNRFLAERTGGTYSTLKVQPAELEDSGVYFCASSQGTSYNEQFFGPGTRLTVL.

In nucleotides, the CDR3 is TGTGCCTGGAGTCCAACCCCGACTAGCGGGAGGCCGCTGAGCTCCTACGAGCAGTACTTC. Its translation: CAWSPTPTSGRPLSSYEQYF. The chain combines TRBV30 with TRBJ2-7, with 13 bases lining up with TRBD2. Per the germline V gene, CDR1 is GTSNPN and CDR2 is SVGIG (reference sequence). Trimming at V came to 2 bases and at J to 0 bases, leaving 16 bases not matched to a gene. The CDR3 covers 20 residues.

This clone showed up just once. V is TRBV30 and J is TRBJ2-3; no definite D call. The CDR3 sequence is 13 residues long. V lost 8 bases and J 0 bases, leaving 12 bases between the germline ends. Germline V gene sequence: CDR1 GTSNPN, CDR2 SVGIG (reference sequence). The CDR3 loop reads CARRSTSTDTQYF. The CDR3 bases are TGTGCCCGAAGAAGCACTAGCACAGATACGCAGTATTTT.

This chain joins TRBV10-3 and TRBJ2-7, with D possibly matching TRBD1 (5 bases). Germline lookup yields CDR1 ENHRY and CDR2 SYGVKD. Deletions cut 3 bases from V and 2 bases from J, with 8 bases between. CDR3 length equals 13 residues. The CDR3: CAISEGQTYEQYF. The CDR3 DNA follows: TGTGCCATCAGTGAAGGACAAACCTACGAGCAGTACTTC.